These 18 T cell receptor beta chains were sequenced from one sample in a study of memory CD4+ T cells and cytomegalovirus serostatus. Assay used: immunoSEQ multiplex PCR; TCRdb lists only in-frame clones, some missing. The repertoire holds around 60,000 clones, roughly 84% seen once, with 0.5% in the top ten. Single viable CD3+CD4+CD8-CD45RO+ cells were sorted as the memory CD4+ T cells. Sample: memory CD4+ T cells from blood. These receptors originate from an adult in good health and CMV-seronegative. Some clones in this sample may be carry-over from other donors' samples.

This chain uses TRBV27 with TRBJ2-7; D not certain. V lost 6 bases and J lost 6, with 12 bases in between. Germline assignment: CDR1 MNHEY and CDR2 SMNVEV (reference sequence). The CDR3 consists of 12 residues. The CDR3 region is CASSSTFGEQYF. The CDR3 coding sequence is TGTGCCAGCAGCTCTACTTTTGGCGAGCAGTACTTC.

This clone came up a few times. The rearrangement uses TRBV5-1 and TRBJ2-2, with 7 positions matching TRBD1. The germline gives CDR1 SGHRS, CDR2 YFSETQ. The CDR3 is 15 amino acids. The V gene end was trimmed by 0 bases and the J gene end by 7 bases; junction bases not matched to a gene: 6. The CDR3 region has the DNA TGCGCCAGCAGCTTGGCCGGGCAGGGGGACGGGGAGCTGTTTTTT. Encoded protein: CASSLAGQGDGELFF.

This clone has a single count. The V call is TRBV2, the J call TRBJ2-1; 9 nucleotides agree with TRBD1. The J segment lost 8 bases and the V segment lost 7 bases, leaving 6 bases of the junction unmatched. The CDR3 length is 13 residues. CDR1 SNHLY and CDR2 FYNNEI come from the germline V gene. The CDR3 sequence: CASTGTGSDEQFF. As DNA, the CDR3 is TGTGCCAGCACGGGGACAGGGAGCGATGAGCAGTTCTTC. Together with reference TRBV2 and TRBJ2-1, the CDR3 gives the full variable domain: EPEVTQTPSHQVTQMGQEVILRCVPISNHLYFYWYRQILGQKVEFLVSFYNNEISEKSEIFDDQFSVERPDGSNFTLKIRSTKLEDSAMYFCASTGTGSDEQFFGPGTRLTVL.

The chain recombines TRBV7-9 with TRBJ2-3; D is perhaps TRBD2 (5 bases). V lost 0 bases and J lost 5, with 15 bases in between. This CDR3 is 16 amino acids long. CDR1 is SEHNR and CDR2 is FQNEAQ in the germline V gene (reference sequence). The CDR3 spells CASSLASLARQDTQYF. DNA of the CDR3: TGTGCCAGCAGCTTAGCGAGTTTAGCGAGACAAGATACGCAGTATTTT.

The rearrangement joins TRBV25-1 to TRBJ2-7; TRBD2 matches at 7 bases. The CDR3 length is 15 residues. J lost 3 bases, V lost 3 bases, and 8 bases had no gene match. Germline V gives CDR1 MGHDK, CDR2 SYGVNS. The CDR3: CASSDGGPGGYEQYF. The CDR3 DNA follows: TGTGCCAGCAGTGACGGAGGGCCGGGAGGCTACGAGCAGTACTTC.

This clone was seen more than once but under ten times. Other DNA sequences in the sample encode the same CDR3. The J gene is TRBJ1-5, the V gene TRBV5-5; D uncertain. The CDR3 is 16 residues long. Trimming pared 0 bases from V and 2 bases from J, leaving 12 bases between. The germline V gene has CDR1 SGHKS and CDR2 YYEKEE (reference sequence). The CDR3 spells CASSLGMGGGNQPQHF. The CDR3 region has the DNA TGTGCCAGCAGCTTGGGAATGGGTGGAGGCAATCAGCCCCAGCATTTT.

The chain carries TRBV18 and TRBJ2-2, with no clear D. This CDR3 contains 15 residues. V was clipped by 2 bases and J by 0 bases, with 7 bases between them. The germline V gene has CDR1 KGHSH and CDR2 LQKENI. In DNA, the CDR3 is TGTGCCAGCTCACCATCGCAGGCGAACACCGGGGAGCTGTTTTTT. It encodes CASSPSQANTGELFF.

This clone was picked up a small number of times. J is TRBJ1-2 and V is TRBV30, with D uncertain. The CDR3 loop spans 13 amino acids. Germline values: CDR1 GTSNPN, CDR2 SVGIG (reference sequence). V dropped 2 bases and J dropped 0 bases, with 7 bases sitting between them. CDR3 sequence: CAWSIGANYGYTF. The CDR3 DNA reads as TGTGCCTGGAGTATAGGAGCTAACTATGGCTACACCTTC.

The chain couples TRBV6-1 to TRBJ1-5, with D tentatively TRBD1 (5 bases). The CDR3 sequence is 14 residues long. Per germline, CDR1 MNHNS and CDR2 SASEGT. Trimming shortened V by 6 bases and J by 12 bases, and 21 bases separated the two germline ends. CDR3 nucleotides: TGTGCCAGCAGGATTTCCGGGACCTTTCCTAACCAGCATTTT. It specifies CASRISGTFPNQHF.

The V call is TRBV2, the J call TRBJ2-7, with D uncertain. This CDR3 has 14 amino acids. Germline CDR1 SNHLY, CDR2 FYNNEI. The ends were cut back, 4 bases at V and 0 bases at J, with 10 bases in the middle. The CDR3 is CASSVGRSSYEQYF. CDR3 DNA: TGTGCCAGCAGTGTTGGGCGGAGCTCCTACGAGCAGTACTTC. Supplemented by reference TRBV2 and TRBJ2-7, the full variable domain reads EPEVTQTPSHQVTQMGQEVILRCVPISNHLYFYWYRQILGQKVEFLVSFYNNEISEKSEIFDDQFSVERPDGSNFTLKIRSTKLEDSAMYFCASSVGRSSYEQYFGPGTRLTVT.

V is TRBV29-1 and J is TRBJ1-2; the match to TRBD1 covers 7 bases. This CDR3 contains 14 residues. Losses at the gene ends were 3 bases for V and 5 bases for J; bases not matched to a gene: 9. Germline CDR1 SQVTM, CDR2 ANQGSEA. The DNA of the CDR3 is TGCAGCGTTGACGACAGGGAGCGAGGGTATGGCTACACCTTC. It yields the protein CSVDDRERGYGYTF.

Only a few counts were recorded for this clone. The chain is built from TRBV30 and TRBJ1-6; D is unclear. The CDR3 runs 12 residues. V was trimmed by 5 bases and J by 7 bases, leaving 9 bases between them. Germline CDR1 and CDR2: GTSNPN and SVGIG (reference sequence). The CDR3 coding sequence is TGTGCCTGGGGACGGAGGAATTCACCCCTCCACTTT. It is translated as CAWGRRNSPLHF. Full variable domain (rest looked up from reference TRBV30 and TRBJ1-6): SQTIHQWPATLVQPVGSPLSLECTVEGTSNPNLYWYRQAAGRGLQLLFYSVGIGQISSEVPQNLSASRPQDRQFILSSKKLLLSDSGFYLCAWGRRNSPLHFGNGTRLTVT.

The V and J genes are TRBV28 and TRBJ2-6, with 8 nucleotides matching TRBD2. The V and J ends lost 8 bases and 0 bases, in that order; junction bases with no gene match: 9. Germline CDR1 is MDHEN and CDR2 is SYDVKM. This CDR3 has 17 amino acids. CDR3 coding DNA: TGTGCCAGCGCGTCGGGACTAGTAATCTCTGGGGCCAACGTCCTGACTTTC. This sequence encodes CASASGLVISGANVLTF. The complete variable domain, with remaining parts taken from reference TRBV28 and TRBJ2-6, reads DVKVTQSSRYLVKRTGEKVFLECVQDMDHENMFWYRQDPGLGLRLIYFSYDVKMKEKGDIPEGYSVSREKKERFSLILESASTNQTSMYLCASASGLVISGANVLTFGAGSRLTVL.

This rearrangement joins TRBV5-5 to TRBJ1-5; 7 bases align to TRBD1. J gave up 2 bases and V 1 base, and 6 bases lay outside the gene matches. The CDR3 is made up of 16 amino acids. CDR1 is SGHKS and CDR2 is YYEKEE in the germline V gene (reference sequence). CDR3 in amino acids: CASSLRSGGGNQPQHF. The CDR3, as DNA: TGTGCCAGCAGCTTGAGGTCAGGGGGAGGCAATCAGCCCCAGCATTTT. The full variable domain, in which reference TRBV5-5 and TRBJ1-5 provide the parts outside the CDR3, is DAGVTQSPTHLIKTRGQQVTLRCSPISGHKSVSWYQQVLGQGPQFIFQYYEKEERGRGNFPDRFSARQFPNYSSELNVNALLLGDSALYLCASSLRSGGGNQPQHFGDGTRLSIL.

This clone is medium-sized. The V gene is TRBV5-4, the J gene TRBJ2-7; maybe TRBD1 (5 bases). The CDR3 loop spans 14 amino acids. The germline CDR1 and CDR2 sequences are SGHNT and YYREEE (reference sequence). Between the trimmed V and J ends, which lost 0 bases and 4 bases, there was a span of 11 bases. The CDR3 here is CASSLEGRVYEQYF. The DNA for the CDR3 is TGTGCCAGCAGCTTGGAGGGCAGGGTTTACGAGCAGTACTTC.

V and J are TRBV6-6 and TRBJ2-3; unclear D gene. Germline lookup yields CDR1 MNHNY and CDR2 SVGAGI (reference sequence). The CDR3 extends over 12 amino acids. The ends were cut back, 8 bases at V and 0 bases at J, with 6 bases in the middle. In DNA form, the CDR3 reads TGTGCCAGCGGAACTAGCACAGATACGCAGTATTTT. It codes for CASGTSTDTQYF.

The chain uses TRBV2 and TRBJ1-5; no clear D gene. The CDR3 runs to 13 residues. Germline V lookup: CDR1 SNHLY, CDR2 FYNNEI. Trimming pared 7 bases from V and 7 bases from J, leaving 14 bases between. CDR3 in amino acids: CASTGPGEQPQHF. CDR3 sequence (DNA): TGTGCCAGCACCGGACCCGGGGAACAGCCCCAGCATTTT.

This rearrangement joins TRBV4-1 to TRBJ2-4; D remains unclear. Germline V gene lookup returns CDR1 MGHRA and CDR2 YSYEKL. This CDR3 spans 11 amino acids. The V end was cut by 5 bases, the J end by 8 bases, with 7 bases between. CDR3 protein: CASSSEYIQYF. CDR3 coding DNA: TGCGCCAGCAGCTCCGAGTACATTCAGTACTTC.